A selection of T cell receptor beta chains follows, all from one sample in a study of blood T cells in healthy people across ages. TCRdb re-called the 5' RACE reads with MiXCR, one entry per CDR3 protein. The profile shows around 1.5 million distinct CDR3 sequences, 42% of them singletons. Sequencing used blood. Receptors were obtained from a woman aged 18-29 years in good health. Both conserved end residues are part of each CDR3. Each record gives: V gene, clone size, J gene, CDR3 length, D gene, CDR3 protein, CDR3 DNA. A D gene is named only where the DNA matches it firmly. Clone size appears in some rows only: once, few, many, or a class for an expanded clone.

>TRBV29-1|NA|TRBJ2-1|15|TRBD2
CSVEQTGTSLNEQFF
TGCAGCGTTGAACAAACCGGGACTAGCCTCAATGAGCAGTTCTTC
>TRBV29-1|few|TRBJ1-2|13|TRBD1
CSVEEWTGGGYTF
TGCAGCGTTGAAGAGTGGACAGGGGGAGGCTACACCTTC
>TRBV7-9|NA|TRBJ1-1|16|TRBD1
CASSLGAGQGATEAFF
TGTGCCAGCAGCTTAGGGGCGGGACAGGGGGCCACTGAAGCTTTCTTT
>TRBV2|NA|TRBJ1-1|14|NA
CASSDVGLNTEAFF
TGTGCCAGCAGTGATGTGGGATTGAACACTGAAGCTTTCTTT
>TRBV9|NA|TRBJ2-7|14|NA
CASSLASAYYEQYF
TGTGCCAGCAGCCTTGCCAGCGCTTACTACGAGCAGTACTTC
>TRBV20-1|NA|TRBJ2-3|18|TRBD2
CSARGVSGSVDSTDTQYF
TGCAGTGCTAGAGGGGTTAGCGGGAGTGTAGATAGCACAGATACGCAGTATTTT
>TRBV9|NA|TRBJ2-1|16|NA
CASSPPAAFDFNEQFF
TGTGCCAGCAGCCCCCCGGCGGCTTTCGACTTCAATGAGCAGTTCTTC
>TRBV27|few|TRBJ2-7|14|TRBD1
CTSGLRGPSYEQYF
TGTACCAGCGGGCTCAGGGGGCCCTCCTACGAGCAGTACTTC
>TRBV12-3/TRBV12-4|many|TRBJ2-5|13|NA
CASRFSGAETQYF
TGTGCCAGCAGGTTTTCGGGAGCAGAGACCCAGTACTTC
>TRBV6-5|NA|TRBJ2-3|17|NA
CASSSLPRGRFADTQYF
TGTGCCAGCAGTTCCCTGCCGCGGGGGCGGTTTGCAGATACGCAGTATTTT
>TRBV7-2|NA|TRBJ2-1|15|NA
CASSRGGVHYNEQFF
TGTGCCAGCAGCCGAGGCGGGGTCCACTACAATGAGCAGTTCTTC
>TRBV5-1|NA|TRBJ2-5|17|TRBD2
CASSFFRTSGGVNEQYF
TGCGCCAGCAGCTTTTTCCGGACTAGCGGGGGTGTGAATGAGCAGTACTTC
>TRBV9|NA|TRBJ2-2|17|TRBD2
CASSVGRLAGVTGELFF
TGTGCCAGCAGCGTAGGCCGACTAGCGGGGGTCACCGGGGAGCTGTTTTTT
>TRBV30|NA|TRBJ2-7|12|NA
CALGAEAYEQYF
TGTGCCTTAGGAGCGGAGGCCTACGAGCAGTACTTC
>TRBV28|NA|TRBJ2-1|17|TRBD1
CASSFLGSGTAYNEQFF
TGTGCCAGCAGTTTTTTAGGGTCCGGGACAGCTTACAATGAGCAGTTCTTC
>TRBV14|NA|TRBJ1-2|14|TRBD1
CASSPDRGPGGYTF
TGTGCCAGCAGCCCGGACAGGGGGCCGGGTGGCTACACCTTC
>TRBV20-1|NA|TRBJ2-7|12|NA
CSTRGPTYEQYF
TGCAGTACCCGGGGCCCTACCTACGAGCAGTACTTC
>TRBV24-1|once|TRBJ2-5|14|TRBD1
CATSDWTGRETQYF
TGTGCCACCAGTGATTGGACAGGCCGGGAGACCCAGTACTTC
>TRBV29-1|few|TRBJ2-7|16|NA
CSVSYWGGAASYEQYF
TGCAGCGTGAGCTACTGGGGGGGGGCCGCCTCCTACGAGCAGTACTTC
>TRBV6-1|NA|TRBJ2-7|15|TRBD2
CASSEGLAAYNEQYF
TGTGCCAGCAGTGAGGGGCTAGCGGCTTACAATGAGCAGTACTTC
>TRBV6-6|NA|TRBJ2-7|16|TRBD2
CASSYLAGDVAYEQYF
TGTGCCAGCAGTTACTTGGCGGGGGACGTTGCCTACGAGCAGTACTTC
>TRBV6-2/TRBV6-3|many|TRBJ2-5|15|TRBD2
CASTLNERGTETQYF
TGTGCCAGCACTCTTAACGAGCGGGGCACCGAGACCCAGTACTTC
>TRBV29-1|NA|TRBJ1-1|16|NA
CSVLVGGERLGTEAFF
TGCAGCGTCCTTGTGGGGGGCGAACGGTTGGGCACTGAAGCTTTCTTT
>TRBV10-3|few|TRBJ2-1|13|NA
CAITPDPRYEQFF
TGTGCCATCACTCCGGACCCACGGTATGAGCAGTTCTTC
>TRBV7-2|NA|TRBJ1-1|13|NA
CASSSMRNTEAFF
TGTGCCAGCAGCTCCATGAGGAACACTGAAGCTTTCTTT
>TRBV28|few|TRBJ2-7|14|NA
CASSLFAGAYEQYF
TGTGCCAGCAGTTTATTCGCAGGGGCCTACGAGCAGTACTTC
>TRBV11-2|few|TRBJ2-5|15|TRBD1
CASSLGGTGVETQYF
TGTGCCAGCAGCTTAGGTGGGACAGGGGTGGAGACCCAGTACTTC
>TRBV7-6|NA|TRBJ2-7|16|NA
CASSPSGRGGSYEQYF
TGTGCCAGCAGCCCGTCCGGCAGGGGAGGATCCTACGAGCAGTACTTC
>TRBV6-5|NA|TRBJ2-3|14|TRBD2
CASISSGRSDTQYF
TGTGCCAGCATATCCAGCGGGAGATCAGATACGCAGTATTTT
>TRBV6-7|few|TRBJ2-7|16|NA
CASSYLFRGGSYEQYF
TGTGCCAGCAGTTACCTCTTTAGAGGGGGTTCCTACGAGCAGTACTTC
>TRBV4-1|NA|TRBJ2-7|16|NA
CASSRRTLGAYNEQYF
TGCGCCAGCAGCCGTCGGACCCTCGGCGCCTACAATGAGCAGTACTTC
>TRBV27|NA|TRBJ2-4|16|NA
CASSFRRGSAKNIQYF
TGTGCCAGCAGTTTCCGCCGAGGGTCGGCCAAAAACATTCAGTACTTC
>TRBV4-1|NA|TRBJ2-5|17|TRBD2
CASSRRGLAGGRETQYF
TGCGCCAGCAGCCGTAGAGGGTTAGCGGGGGGGCGTGAGACCCAGTACTTC
>TRBV4-2|NA|TRBJ2-1|17|NA
CASSLRTWTPSPNEQFF
TGTGCCAGCAGCCTTAGAACCTGGACCCCCAGCCCCAATGAGCAGTTCTTC
>TRBV20-1|NA|TRBJ2-5|15|NA
CSAARVVGAPETQYF
TGCAGTGCTGCCCGGGTCGTGGGGGCACCTGAGACCCAGTACTTC
>TRBV3-1|NA|TRBJ2-1|13|NA
CASSQQTGSEQSF
TGTGCCAGCAGCCAGCAGACAGGAAGCGAGCAGTCCTTC
>TRBV20-1|NA|TRBJ2-7|13|NA
CSAPRAGVYEQYF
TGCAGTGCCCCGAGGGCAGGGGTGTACGAGCAGTACTTC
>TRBV5-1|few|TRBJ2-1|15|NA
CASSPRWGAYNEQFF
TGCGCCAGCAGCCCCCGGTGGGGGGCCTACAATGAGCAGTTCTTC
>TRBV7-9|NA|TRBJ2-5|13|NA
CASSLGASGTQYF
TGTGCCAGCAGCTTGGGGGCATCGGGGACCCAGTACTTC
>TRBV5-6|NA|TRBJ2-3|15|NA
CASSPWDGRTDTQYF
TGTGCCAGCAGCCCCTGGGACGGACGCACAGATACGCAGTATTTT
>TRBV6-5|NA|TRBJ2-7|13|TRBD2
CASSAGGSYGQYF
TGTGCCAGCAGTGCGGGAGGCAGTTACGGGCAGTACTTC
>TRBV12-3/TRBV12-4|NA|TRBJ2-7|15|TRBD2
CASSLELASTYEQYF
TGTGCCAGCAGTTTAGAACTAGCGAGTACCTACGAGCAGTACTTC
>TRBV6-1|NA|TRBJ1-1|14|NA
CANDIRECGTEAFF
TGTGCCAACGACATTAGGGAGTGTGGCACTGAAGCTTTCTTT
>TRBV25-1|NA|TRBJ1-4|15|TRBD1
CASSWGTAGEKKLFF
TGTGCCAGCAGTTGGGGGACAGCGGGAGAAAAAAAACTGTTTTTT
>TRBV6-4|NA|TRBJ2-1|14|TRBD2
CASSGASGNNEQFF
TGTGCCAGCAGTGGGGCTAGCGGTAACAATGAGCAGTTCTTC
>TRBV24-1|once|TRBJ2-3|14|TRBD2
CATSGDYPTDTQYF
TGTGCCACCAGTGGGGACTATCCCACAGATACGCAGTATTTT
>TRBV29-1|NA|TRBJ1-4|12|NA
CSVDPGGEKLFF
TGCAGCGTTGACCCGGGCGGGGAAAAACTGTTTTTT
>TRBV7-8|few|TRBJ2-5|14|NA
CASSLALQTETQYF
TGTGCCAGCAGCTTGGCCCTTCAAACGGAGACCCAGTACTTC
>TRBV20-1|NA|TRBJ2-1|11|NA
CSAGFYNEQFF
TGCAGTGCTGGATTTTACAATGAGCAGTTCTTC
>TRBV7-6|NA|TRBJ2-7|15|TRBD2
CASSFDWSGGYEQYF
TGTGCCAGCAGCTTTGATTGGAGCGGGGGCTACGAGCAGTACTTC
>TRBV29-1|few|TRBJ1-1|14|TRBD1
CSVSRDSSSTEAFF
TGCAGCGTCTCCCGGGACAGCAGTAGCACTGAAGCTTTCTTT